The present entry profiles one T cell receptor (beta chain) with its context. Its specificity is not known. This sample was included in a study of T and B cells in COVID-19 patients. Study-wide context: The recovered patients had mostly mild to moderate COVID-19 with outpatient management. Of approximately 20 active-infection patients, approximately 17 carried comorbidities linked to unfavorable COVID-19 outcome.

BIOMED2 TRB-A/B primer pools were used in multiplex TRB PCR. A single record per CDR3 protein comes from TCRdb applying MiXCR to the multiplex PCR reads. The sample holds fewer than 6,500 distinct CDR3 sequences; about 20% are singletons and the top ten take roughly 6.7%. Germline lookup yields CDR1 LNHDA and CDR2 SQIVND (reference sequence). This CDR3 spans 17 amino acids. Losses at the gene ends were 4 bases for V and 2 bases for J; bases not matched to a gene: 6. TRB was amplified from around 250-500 ng of blood genomic DNA. General study results and limits: Highly clonal in active COVID-19, TRB repertoires exceeded healthy-donor diversity and richness at recovery. Patients with COVID-19 reportedly showed strongly skewed T cell receptor beta variable and joining gene usage.

The sample comprised blood. The receptor was isolated from a human donor who had recovered from COVID-19. This rearrangement joins TRBV19 to TRBJ2-3; TRBD2 aligns across 13 bases. The CDR3 DNA reads TGTGCCAGTAGTACCCGACTAGCGGGAGGAGCCACAGATACGCAGTATTTT. Translating it yields CASSTRLAGGATDTQYF. Drawing the rest from reference TRBV19 and TRBJ2-3, the complete variable domain is DGGITQSPKYLFRKEGQNVTLSCEQNLNHDAMYWYRQDPGQGLRLIYYSQIVNDFQKGDIAEGYSVSREKKESFPLTVTSAQKNPTAFYLCASSTRLAGGATDTQYFGPGTRLTVL.